The clone carrying this TCR beta chain was seen ten or more times. Its antigen is undetermined. This specimen comes from a study of T cells in Graves' hyperthyroidism and ophthalmopathy. Findings of the study overall: Most expanded thyroid clonotypes above 0.001 recurred in blood. Stable hyperthyroidism was told apart from ophthalmopathy by a model built on 13 V-J features.

This sample holds PBMCs from roughly 10 ml fresh peripheral blood. Amplification targeted TCR beta CDR3 regions from RNA transcripts. Using the HTBI primer set, a first-round RT-PCR was run on the TCR CDR3. Using its own MiXCR run on the multiplex PCR reads, TCRdb lists one record per CDR3 protein. The data hold a few hundred thousand distinct CDR3 sequences, with less than 20% observed a single time. Germline V gene sequence: CDR1 MNHNS, CDR2 SASEGT. V gave up 5 bases and J gave up 7 bases; unmatched junction bases: 7. This CDR3 spans 14 amino acids. The genes are TRBV6-1 and TRBJ2-1; TRBD2 aligns across 8 bases. Sequenced: blood. The sequence was collected from a young woman with Graves' hyperthyroidism. As DNA, the CDR3 is TGTGCCAGCAGTACAACGGGAGGGATAAATGAGCAGTTCTTC. Its protein is CASSTTGGINEQFF.